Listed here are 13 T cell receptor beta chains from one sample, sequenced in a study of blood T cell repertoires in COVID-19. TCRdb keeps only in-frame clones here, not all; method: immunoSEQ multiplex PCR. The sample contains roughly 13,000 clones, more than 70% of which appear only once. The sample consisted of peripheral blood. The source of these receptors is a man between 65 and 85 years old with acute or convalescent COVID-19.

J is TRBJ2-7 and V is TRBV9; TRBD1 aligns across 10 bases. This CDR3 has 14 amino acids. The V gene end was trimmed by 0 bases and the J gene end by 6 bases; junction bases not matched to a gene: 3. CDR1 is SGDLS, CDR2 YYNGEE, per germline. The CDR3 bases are TGTGCCAGCAGCGTAGTGGGACAGGGGTCCGAGCAGTACTTC. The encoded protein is CASSVVGQGSEQYF.

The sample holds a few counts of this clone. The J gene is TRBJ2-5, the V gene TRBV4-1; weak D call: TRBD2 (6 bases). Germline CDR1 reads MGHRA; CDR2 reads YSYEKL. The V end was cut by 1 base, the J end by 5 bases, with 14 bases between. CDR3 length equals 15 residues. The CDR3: CASSQGDGGMETQYF. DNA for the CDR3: TGCGCCAGCAGCCAAGGTGACGGGGGAATGGAGACCCAGTACTTC.

CDR3 amino acids: CASSLNGVGPYEQYF. In DNA, the CDR3 is TGTGCCAGCAGCTTAAACGGTGTTGGGCCCTACGAGCAGTACTTC. This sequence joins TRBV7-2 and TRBJ2-7, with D unresolved. CDR1 and CDR2 from the germline V gene are SGHTA and FQGNSA. This CDR3 comprises 15 residues. V was pared by 2 bases and J by 2 bases, with 13 bases between. The full variable domain, with the rest looked up from reference TRBV7-2 and TRBJ2-7, is GAGVSQSPSNKVTEKGKDVELRCDPISGHTALYWYRQSLGQGLEFLIYFQGNSAPDKSGLPSDRFSAERTGGSVSTLTIQRTQQEDSAVYLCASSLNGVGPYEQYFGPGTRLTVT.

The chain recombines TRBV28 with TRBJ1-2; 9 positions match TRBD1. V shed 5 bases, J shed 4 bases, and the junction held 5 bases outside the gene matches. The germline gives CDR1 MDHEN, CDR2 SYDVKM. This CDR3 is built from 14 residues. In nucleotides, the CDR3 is TGTGCCAGCAGTGTGGGACAGGGCCTCTATGGCTACACCTTC. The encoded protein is CASSVGQGLYGYTF.

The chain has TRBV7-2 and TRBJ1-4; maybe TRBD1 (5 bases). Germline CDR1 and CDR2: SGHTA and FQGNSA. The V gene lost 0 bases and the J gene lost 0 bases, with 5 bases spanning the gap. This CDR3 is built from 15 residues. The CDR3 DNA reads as TGTGCCAGCAGCTTAGCAGGGGCAACTAATGAAAAACTGTTTTTT. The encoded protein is CASSLAGATNEKLFF.

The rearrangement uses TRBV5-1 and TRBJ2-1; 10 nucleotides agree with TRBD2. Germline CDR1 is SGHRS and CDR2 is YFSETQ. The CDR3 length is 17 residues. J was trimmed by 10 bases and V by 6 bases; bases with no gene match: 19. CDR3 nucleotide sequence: TGCGCCAGCACCCAGTCTCCTAGCGGGGGCCTGAGGATAGAGCAGTTCTTC. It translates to CASTQSPSGGLRIEQFF.

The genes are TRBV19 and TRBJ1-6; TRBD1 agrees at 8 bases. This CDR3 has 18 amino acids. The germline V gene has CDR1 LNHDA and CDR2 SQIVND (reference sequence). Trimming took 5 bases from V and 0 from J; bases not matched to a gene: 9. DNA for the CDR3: TGTGCCAGTAGTGTCCGGGACAGGTCTGCCTCCTATAATTCACCCCTCCACTTT. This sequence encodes CASSVRDRSASYNSPLHF.

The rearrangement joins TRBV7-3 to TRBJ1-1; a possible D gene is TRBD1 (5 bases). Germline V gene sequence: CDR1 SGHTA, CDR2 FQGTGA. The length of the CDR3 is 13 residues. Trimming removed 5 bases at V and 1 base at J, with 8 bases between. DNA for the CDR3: TGTGCCAGCAGCAAAACAGGGAACACTGAAGCTTTCTTT. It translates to CASSKTGNTEAFF.

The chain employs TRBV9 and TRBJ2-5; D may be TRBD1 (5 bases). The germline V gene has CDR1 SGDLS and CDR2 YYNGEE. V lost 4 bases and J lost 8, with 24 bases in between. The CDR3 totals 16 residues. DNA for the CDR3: TGTGCCAGCAGCTCCATAGGGGCAGGCAATCGAGGTACCCAGTACTTC. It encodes CASSSIGAGNRGTQYF.

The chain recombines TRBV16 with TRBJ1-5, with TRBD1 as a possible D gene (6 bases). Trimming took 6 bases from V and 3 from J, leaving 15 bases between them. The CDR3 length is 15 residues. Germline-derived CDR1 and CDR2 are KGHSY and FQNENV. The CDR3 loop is CASSGQSLDNQPQHF. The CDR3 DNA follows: TGTGCCAGCAGTGGACAGAGCTTAGACAATCAGCCCCAGCATTTT.

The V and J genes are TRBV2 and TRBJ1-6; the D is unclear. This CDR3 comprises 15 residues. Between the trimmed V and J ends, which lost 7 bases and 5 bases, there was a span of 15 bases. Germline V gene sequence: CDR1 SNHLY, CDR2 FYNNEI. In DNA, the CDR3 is TGTGCCAGCACCTTACAGTTAGGAAATAATTCACCCCTCCACTTT. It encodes CASTLQLGNNSPLHF.

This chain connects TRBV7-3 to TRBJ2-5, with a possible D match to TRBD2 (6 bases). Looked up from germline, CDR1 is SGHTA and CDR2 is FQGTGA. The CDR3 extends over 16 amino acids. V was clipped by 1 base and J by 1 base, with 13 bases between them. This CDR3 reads CASSLRGGAVQETQYF. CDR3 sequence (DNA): TGTGCCAGCAGCTTAAGGGGAGGTGCGGTCCAAGAGACCCAGTACTTC.

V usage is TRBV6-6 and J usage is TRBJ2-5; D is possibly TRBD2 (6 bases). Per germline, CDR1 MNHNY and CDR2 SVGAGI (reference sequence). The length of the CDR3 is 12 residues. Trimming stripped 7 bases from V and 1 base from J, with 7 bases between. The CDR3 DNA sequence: TGTGCCAGCAAGCGGGCCCAAGAGACCCAGTACTTC. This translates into CASKRAQETQYF.